The 6 T cell receptor beta chains given below trace back to one sample, sequenced in a study of T cell repertoires in ileal Crohn's disease. Sequencing used immunoSEQ multiplex PCR; TCRdb keeps in-frame clones, though not all of them. Of around 8,900 clones in the sample, roughly 80% were seen once. Stated time point: neoterminal ileum biopsy at postoperative endoscopy, about 6 months after surgery. The sequenced material came from ileal tissue. These TCRs come from an adult with Crohn's disease.

This clone was seen a handful of times. The V gene is TRBV18, the J gene TRBJ1-3; 8 bases line up with TRBD1. Germline-derived CDR1 and CDR2 are KGHSH and LQKENI. The CDR3 has 15 amino acids. After removal of 3 bases from V and 4 bases from J, the junction contained 5 bases not matched to a gene. The CDR3 loop is CASSPDRAAGNTIYF. CDR3 DNA sequence: TGTGCCAGCTCACCGGACAGGGCCGCCGGAAACACCATATATTTT.

The chain links TRBV29-1 to TRBJ1-2; a possible D gene is TRBD1 (6 bases). Looked up from germline, CDR1 is SQVTM and CDR2 is ANQGSEA. This CDR3 region has 14 residues. Trimming stripped 6 bases from V and 8 bases from J, with 22 bases between. The CDR3 DNA sequence: TGCAGCGTCGATACGAATACAGGGTACAACGGCTACACCTTC. This codes for CSVDTNTGYNGYTF. Together with reference TRBV29-1 and TRBJ1-2, the CDR3 gives the full variable domain: SAVISQKPSRDICQRGTSLTIQCQVDSQVTMMFWYRQQPGQSLTLIATANQGSEATYESGFVIDKFPISRPNLTFSTLTVSNMSPEDSSIYLCSVDTNTGYNGYTFGSGTRLTVV.

This clone showed up just once. The chain recombines TRBV18 with TRBJ2-7; 8 bases are shared with TRBD1. CDR1 and CDR2 from the germline V gene are KGHSH and LQKENI. CDR3 size: 15 residues. The ends lost 2 bases at V and 1 base at J; junction bases unmatched: 4. The CDR3 is CASSPVGDRSYEQYF. The CDR3 coding sequence is TGTGCCAGCTCACCAGTGGGGGACAGGTCCTACGAGCAGTACTTC.

V is TRBV27 and J is TRBJ2-7; TRBD2 matches at 8 bases. V lost 4 bases and J lost 4; bases outside the gene matches: 6. CDR3 length: 14 amino acids. Germline CDR1 reads MNHEY; CDR2 reads SMNVEV (reference sequence). The DNA for the CDR3 is TGTGCCAGCAGTTCCCATGCTAGCGGGTACGAGCAGTACTTC. It codes for CASSSHASGYEQYF.

The chain couples TRBV5-8 to TRBJ2-7; possibly TRBD2 for D (5 bases). The V and J ends lost 5 bases and 3 bases respectively, with 12 bases between them. The CDR3 has 13 residues. The germline CDR1 and CDR2 sequences are SGHTS and YDEGEE. In DNA, the CDR3 is TGTGCCAGCAGTACACTAGATAACTACGAGCAGTACTTC. It codes for CASSTLDNYEQYF.

This clone was found a few times. The J gene is TRBJ1-5, the V gene TRBV6-5, with a possible D match to TRBD1 (6 bases). Germline V gives CDR1 MNHEY, CDR2 SVGAGI. V gave up 5 bases and J gave up 6 bases, with 11 bases separating them. The CDR3 is 13 residues long. CDR3 amino acids: CASSITGIQPQHF. The CDR3 DNA reads as TGTGCCAGCAGTATCACAGGGATTCAGCCCCAGCATTTT.